Below, one TCR beta chain is given with its context. This clonotype has a count of ten or more. Its antigen is not yet known. The input lacks base qualities; no much larger clone sits a single base away. CDR1 is given as MDHEN and CDR2 as SYDVKM, both from the germline V gene. Trimming removed 5 bases from V and 10 bases from J; the gene matches leave 20 bases unexplained. There are 17 amino acids in the CDR3, from cysteine to phenylalanine inclusive. Just the 51-base CDR3 DNA is kept, in frame starting at base 1. These data come from a study of early T cells in non-severe SARS-CoV-2 infection (dated by TCRdb to the early 2020s). In terms of the full investigation: Because TCR sequencing was done on bulk RNA from unsorted whole blood, the alpha and beta chains could not be paired. General study outcomes and caveats: Matching against VDJdb was skewed toward anti-spike CD8 responses, likely underestimated virus-specific expansions, and missed private and CD4 specificities.

Set within a cohort of healthcare workers in London, UK, this nested case-control study involved weekly PCR testing of nasopharyngeal swabs along with blood sampling. Healthcare workers were recruited between 23 and 31 March 2020, during the week of the UK lockdown, and were followed weekly for up to roughly 15 weeks. Libraries came from 5' RACE. Sequencing relied on a NextSeq 500. Unique molecular identifiers were attached to individual cDNA molecules in the TCR library protocol so that sequencing error and PCR bias could be corrected. Both TCR alpha and beta chains were sequenced, and tight co-correlation was observed between alpha and beta sequence abundances in each sample. Under the source paper's analysis protocol: V gene, J gene and CDR3 annotation of TCR sequences was performed with Decombinator V4. Expanded TCRs were defined as changing significantly between any two time points under a Poisson model with p below 0.0001. TCR abundances were normalised to the total number of TCRs sequenced in each sample and reported as counts per million. TRAV1-2 paired with TRAJ12, TRAJ20 or TRAJ33 defined MAIT TCRs, while TRAV10 paired with TRAJ18 defined iNKT TCRs. VDJdb, accessed 1 November 2021, was searched for CMV, EBV and SARS-CoV-2 annotated TCRs, excluding TCRs annotated for multiple antigens. TCRdb reprocessing: public reads trimmed at Q25 with fastp, clones called with MiXCR, in-frame beta chains kept. Every entry covers one CDR3 protein and lists the most common genes and DNA from its rows. It is TCRdb's table, rather than the study itself, that gives the V and J calls and clone size. This sample lists about 100,000 distinct CDR3 sequences; approximately 10% were detected once. Of the sample, about 8.1% is held by the ten largest clones.

The chain couples TRBV28 to TRBJ2-3, and 8 bases in between align with TRBD2. The origin of this receptor is an adult who was a healthcare worker with PCR-confirmed SARS-CoV-2 infection or an uninfected control (not recorded which). The sequenced sample was whole blood. In nucleotide form, the sequence is TGTGCCAGCAGTCCTAGCCCCGGGACTAGACGGACTGTTGCGCAGTATTTT. Its coded protein is CASSPSPGTRRTVAQYF.